Listed here are 2 T cell receptor beta chains from one sample, sequenced in a study of beta chain features in type 1 diabetes. Investigators reverse transcribed all isolated RNA, so they sequenced expressed TCRB transcripts. TCRdb's table, derived via immunoSEQ multiplex PCR, lists solely in-frame clones and lacks some. The repertoire includes roughly 610,000 clones, 15% to 17% of them detected once, and 0.093% sits in the top ten. The sample was naive CD4+ T cells from blood. These TCRs come from a man aged 18 to 29 in good health.

V usage is TRBV18 and J usage is TRBJ2-7; 7 nucleotides agree with TRBD2. The CDR3 consists of 14 residues. Unmatched junction bases numbered 1, after V lost 0 bases and J lost 2 bases. Germline V gene data show CDR1 as KGHSH and CDR2 as LQKENI. This CDR3 is CASSPPGTTYEQYF. CDR3 nucleotides: TGTGCCAGCTCACCACCGGGGACTACCTACGAGCAGTACTTC.

This clone was counted between two and nine times. J is TRBJ1-1 and V is TRBV28, with 7 positions matching TRBD1. The CDR3 runs 15 residues. V lost 5 bases to trimming and J lost 0 bases; unmatched junction nucleotides: 6. Germline V CDR1 and CDR2: MDHEN, SYDVKM. The CDR3 sequence is CASSVPGTVNTEAFF. CDR3 DNA: TGTGCCAGCAGTGTACCCGGGACAGTGAACACTGAAGCTTTCTTT. Variable domain in full (rest from reference TRBV28 and TRBJ1-1): DVKVTQSSRYLVKRTGEKVFLECVQDMDHENMFWYRQDPGLGLRLIYFSYDVKMKEKGDIPEGYSVSREKKERFSLILESASTNQTSMYLCASSVPGTVNTEAFFGQGTRLTVV.